This is a list of T cell receptor beta chains from one sample in a study of cytomegalovirus exposure and HLA in healthy donors. Only in-frame clones appear in the TCRdb table, and some are missing; sequencing was by immunoSEQ multiplex PCR. The sample carries around 62,000 clones, about 79% recorded once. Sample: PBMCs. The source is a man in his sixties in good health and CMV-seropositive. Each CDR3 is given with its conserved first and last residue. D genes are given only for firm matches. Not every row has a clone size; where given, it reads once, few, many or a size class.

j_call	d_call	v_call	clone_size	cdr3_nt	cdr3_aa
TRBJ1-1	.	TRBV5-4	.	TGTGCCAGCAGCTTGGCATCAGGGGCGAACACTGAAGCTTTCTTT	CASSLASGANTEAFF
TRBJ2-7	.	TRBV11-3	.	TGTGCCAGCAGCTTAGGAGGTGTAAGGGGGGGCGAGCAGTACTTC	CASSLGGVRGGEQYF
TRBJ1-2	.	TRBV6-6	.	TGTGCCAGCAGTTCCTTCTTGAACTATGGCTACACCTTC	CASSSFLNYGYTF
TRBJ1-1	TRBD1	TRBV2	once	TGTGCCAGCACTCTTTCGACAGGGGGTAAAACTGAAGCTTTCTTT	CASTLSTGGKTEAFF
TRBJ1-6	TRBD1	TRBV7-9	once	TGTTCCAGCAGCCTCGGGACAGGTTTCTATAATTCACCCCTCCACTTT	CSSSLGTGFYNSPLHF
TRBJ2-7	TRBD1	TRBV4-1	.	TGCGCCAGCAGCCCAGGTCCGCGACAGGGTTCCTACGAGCAGTACTTC	CASSPGPRQGSYEQYF
TRBJ2-1	.	TRBV9	.	TGTGCCAGCAGCGTAGATATATCCTACAATGAGCAGTTCTTC	CASSVDISYNEQFF
TRBJ2-5	TRBD1	TRBV27	once	TGTGCCAGCAGTTTAAACAGGGGGCAAGGGACCCAGTACTTC	CASSLNRGQGTQYF
TRBJ1-6	TRBD1	TRBV5-1	medium-sized	TGCGCCAGCAGCCTACTGGACAGGGGCAATTCACCCCTCCACTTT	CASSLLDRGNSPLHF
TRBJ2-7	TRBD2	TRBV5-1	.	TGCGCCAGCAGCTTGGGTACGGGAGGGATAAGAGGCGAGCAGTACTTC	CASSLGTGGIRGEQYF